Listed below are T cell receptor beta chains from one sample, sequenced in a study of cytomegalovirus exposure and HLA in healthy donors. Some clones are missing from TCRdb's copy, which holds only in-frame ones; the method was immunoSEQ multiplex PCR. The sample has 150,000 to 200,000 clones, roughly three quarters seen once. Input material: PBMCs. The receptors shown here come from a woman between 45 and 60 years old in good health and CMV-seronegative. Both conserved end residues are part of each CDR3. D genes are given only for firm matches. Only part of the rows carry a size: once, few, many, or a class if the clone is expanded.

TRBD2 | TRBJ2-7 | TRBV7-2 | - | CASSLAGPGTSGRAYEQYF | TGTGCCAGCAGCTTAGCGGGCCCAGGAACTAGCGGGAGGGCCTACGAGCAGTACTTC
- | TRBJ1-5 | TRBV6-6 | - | CASTDGNQPQHF | TGTGCCAGCACCGACGGGAATCAGCCCCAGCATTTT
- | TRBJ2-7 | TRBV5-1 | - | CASSLLGGLVYEQYF | TGCGCCAGCAGCTTGTTGGGGGGATTGGTCTACGAGCAGTACTTC
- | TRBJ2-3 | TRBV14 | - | CASSQGQRTQYF | TGTGCCAGCAGCCAAGGTCAGAGGACGCAGTATTTT
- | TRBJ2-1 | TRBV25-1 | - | CANEGHGPYNEQFF | TGTGCCAACGAGGGACACGGGCCTTACAATGAGCAGTTCTTC
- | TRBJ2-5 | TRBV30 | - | CAWSTGMQETQYF | TGTGCCTGGAGCACCGGGATGCAAGAGACCCAGTACTTC
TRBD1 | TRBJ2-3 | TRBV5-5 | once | CASSLGTGLGTDTQYF | TGTGCCAGCAGCTTGGGGACAGGGTTGGGCACAGATACGCAGTATTTT
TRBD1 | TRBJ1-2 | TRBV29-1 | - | CSVTPTGSHTF | TGCAGCGTTACCCCGACAGGGTCCCACACCTTC
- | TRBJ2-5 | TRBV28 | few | CASSSGRGHQETQYF | TGTGCCAGCAGTTCGGGGCGGGGGCATCAAGAGACCCAGTACTTC
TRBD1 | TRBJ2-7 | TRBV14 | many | CASSQVGDRRPYEQYF | TGTGCCAGCAGCCAAGTTGGGGACAGGAGACCGTACGAGCAGTACTTC
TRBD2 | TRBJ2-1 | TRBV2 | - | CASSGTSGYNEQFF | TGTGCCAGCAGTGGGACTAGCGGATACAATGAGCAGTTCTTC
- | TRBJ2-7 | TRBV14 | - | CASSPNRDTDEQYF | TGTGCCAGCAGCCCGAATAGGGACACGGACGAGCAGTACTTC
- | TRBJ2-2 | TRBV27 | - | CASTRGLAGELFF | TGTGCCAGCACCAGGGGATTGGCCGGGGAGCTGTTTTTT
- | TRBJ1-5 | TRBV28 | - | CASSPYPRGRRGNQPQHF | TGTGCCAGCAGTCCTTACCCTCGTGGGAGGAGAGGCAATCAGCCCCAGCATTTT
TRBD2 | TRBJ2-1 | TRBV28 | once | CASSLRLASYNEQFF | TGTGCCAGCAGTTTGCGACTAGCGTCCTACAATGAGCAGTTCTTC
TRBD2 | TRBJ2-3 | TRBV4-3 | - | CASSQDGARLAGGTDTQYF | TGCGCCAGCAGCCAAGATGGGGCAAGGCTAGCGGGAGGCACAGATACGCAGTATTTT
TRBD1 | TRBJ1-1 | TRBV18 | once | CASSPPPGGTEAFF | TGTGCCAGCTCACCACCCCCAGGGGGCACTGAAGCTTTCTTT
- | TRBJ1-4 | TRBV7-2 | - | CASSEGGGLREKLFF | TGTGCCAGCAGCGAAGGCGGGGGGTTGCGCGAAAAACTGTTTTTT
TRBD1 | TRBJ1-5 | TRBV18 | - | CASSPKTGGDQPQHF | TGTGCCAGCTCACCGAAGACAGGGGGGGATCAGCCCCAGCATTTT
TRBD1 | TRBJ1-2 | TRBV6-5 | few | CASRGQAPALGYTF | TGTGCCAGCAGAGGACAGGCCCCGGCGCTAGGCTACACCTTC
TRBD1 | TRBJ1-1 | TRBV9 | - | CASSAETGGEAFF | TGTGCCAGCAGCGCCGAGACAGGGGGCGAAGCTTTCTTT
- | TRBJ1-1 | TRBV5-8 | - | CASSQGLRNTEAFF | TGTGCCAGCAGCCAGGGGTTGAGGAACACTGAAGCTTTCTTT
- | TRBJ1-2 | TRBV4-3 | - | CASSQDRDSGYGYTF | TGCGCCAGCAGCCAAGATCGGGACTCGGGCTATGGCTACACCTTC
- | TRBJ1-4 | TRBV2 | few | CASSETGVNEKLFF | TGTGCCAGCAGTGAAACGGGGGTGAATGAAAAACTGTTTTTT
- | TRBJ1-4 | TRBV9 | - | CASSPRISGDSEKLFF | TGTGCCAGCAGCCCTCGGATCAGCGGGGATAGTGAAAAACTGTTTTTT
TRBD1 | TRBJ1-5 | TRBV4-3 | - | CASSPTGVNQPQHF | TGCGCCAGCAGCCCTACAGGGGTAAATCAGCCCCAGCATTTT
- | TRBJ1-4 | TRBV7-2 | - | CASSETPWGVGEKLFF | TGTGCCAGCAGCGAAACGCCGTGGGGCGTTGGTGAAAAACTGTTTTTT
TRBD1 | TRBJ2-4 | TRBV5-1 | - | CASSPRDRTAKNIQYF | TGCGCCAGCAGCCCCCGGGACAGGACAGCCAAAAACATTCAGTACTTC
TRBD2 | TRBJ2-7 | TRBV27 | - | CASSPPLLAGGYEQYF | TGTGCCAGCAGTCCCCCCTTACTAGCGGGGGGCTACGAGCAGTACTTC
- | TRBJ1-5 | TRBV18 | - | CASSQQGTSSNQPQHF | TGTGCCAGCTCACAACAGGGCACTTCAAGCAATCAGCCCCAGCATTTT
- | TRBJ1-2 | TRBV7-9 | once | CASSLDVTGGGYTF | TGTGCCAGCAGCTTAGATGTAACAGGTGGAGGCTACACCTTC
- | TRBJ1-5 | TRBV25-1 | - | CASRPNRQPQHF | TGTGCCAGCAGGCCGAACAGACAGCCCCAGCATTTT